A selection of T cell receptor beta chains follows, all from one sample in a study of blood T cells in healthy people across ages. Using its own MiXCR run on the 5' RACE reads, TCRdb lists one record per CDR3 protein. The repertoire holds 850,000 to 1,000,000 distinct CDR3 sequences, with approximately 49% as singletons. The sample taken for sequencing was blood. The source is a man younger than 40 in good health. The CDR3 runs from the conserved cysteine through the conserved F or W. The D gene is left open where the match is weak. Part of the rows lack a size; the others show once, few, many or a class for expanded clones.

TRBJ2-3	NA	TRBV12-3/TRBV12-4	TRBD2	TGTGCCAGCACCCCCTCTAGCGGGGCTTCTCGCACAGATACGCAGTATTTT	CASTPSSGASRTDTQYF
TRBJ1-6	NA	TRBV6-1	NA	TGTGCCAGCAGTGAATCGGGGAGTGGTTCACCCCTCCACTTT	CASSESGSGSPLHF
TRBJ1-2	NA	TRBV10-3	NA	TGTGCCATCAGTGACCGACAGACTAACTATGGCTACACCTTC	CAISDRQTNYGYTF
TRBJ1-4	NA	TRBV28	NA	TGTGCCAGCAGTTTAAGTAGTGTCGTCCAGGGCCAGGAAAAACTGTTTTTT	CASSLSSVVQGQEKLFF
TRBJ1-2	few	TRBV7-2	TRBD1	TGTGCCAGCAGCGCCTACTCAGGGGGATCTAACTATGGCTACACCTTC	CASSAYSGGSNYGYTF
TRBJ2-3	few	TRBV7-2	NA	TGTGCCAGCAGCTTAGACCGGGCTAGCGATACGCAGTATTTT	CASSLDRASDTQYF
TRBJ2-3	many	TRBV6-2/TRBV6-3	NA	TGTGCCAGCAGTTACAGAGCGGTCCGCACAGATACGCAGTATTTT	CASSYRAVRTDTQYF
TRBJ1-2	few	TRBV28	NA	TGTGCCAGCAGTTTACGGAGTGAGGGGATTTATGGCTACACCTTC	CASSLRSEGIYGYTF
TRBJ1-2	few	TRBV4-1	TRBD1	TGCGCCAGCAGCCAAGTTAAGGGGGCTGAGGGCTACACCTTC	CASSQVKGAEGYTF
TRBJ1-2	few	TRBV20-1	NA	TGCAGTGCCGAGGGTAACTATGGCTACACCTTC	CSAEGNYGYTF
TRBJ2-7	few	TRBV9	NA	TGTGCCAGCAGCGTAGATCCAGGGGCCCCCTACGAGCAGTACTTC	CASSVDPGAPYEQYF
TRBJ1-6	NA	TRBV12-3/TRBV12-4	NA	TGTGCCTCCAAACTGGGGTCAGAGAATTCACCCCTCCACTTT	CASKLGSENSPLHF
TRBJ2-7	NA	TRBV7-8	TRBD2	TGTGCCAGCAGCTTAGCGCGGGGACTACTACACCTCATCCCGGTCTACGAGCAGTACTTC	CASSLARGLLHLIPVYEQYF
TRBJ2-7	NA	TRBV14	NA	TGTGCCAGCAGCCGTCTAGGGGGGAGGGAGAGCTCCTACGAGCAGTACTTC	CASSRLGGRESSYEQYF
TRBJ1-1	NA	TRBV3-1	TRBD1	TGTGCCAGCAGCGTTAGGGGGCCGACCGGAGCTTTCTTT	CASSVRGPTGAFF
TRBJ2-7	few	TRBV5-4	NA	TGTGCCAGCAGCTTCCGGACGGGGTTCTCCTACGAGCAGTACTTC	CASSFRTGFSYEQYF
TRBJ2-1	NA	TRBV15	NA	TGTGCCACCAGCCAGTCAGGTCTAACCCAGTTCTTC	CATSQSGLTQFF
TRBJ2-1	few	TRBV5-1	TRBD2	TGCGCCAGCAGCTCCGGGACTAGCGGATCATACAATGAGCAGTTCTTC	CASSSGTSGSYNEQFF
TRBJ2-1	few	TRBV29-1	NA	TGCAGCGGGGGTGGGGCCAGCAATGAGCAGTTCTTC	CSGGGASNEQFF
TRBJ1-5	NA	TRBV20-1	NA	TGCAGTGCTAGAAATAATCGCGTGGATCAGCCCCAGCATTTT	CSARNNRVDQPQHF
TRBJ1-2	NA	TRBV7-2	NA	TGTGCCAGCAGCTTATATAACGGCGGGGACTATGGCTACACCTTC	CASSLYNGGDYGYTF
TRBJ2-3	medium-sized	TRBV29-1	NA	TGCAGCGCCAAAAATTCAGGGTGGATGGATACGCAGTATTTT	CSAKNSGWMDTQYF
TRBJ1-1	NA	TRBV29-1	NA	TGCAGCGTTGGGTTATCAGGGTTCAGCCGCAACACTGAAGCTTTCTTT	CSVGLSGFSRNTEAFF
TRBJ2-3	NA	TRBV20-1	NA	TGCAGTGCTCGGCAGGGGACTGTCGCAGATACGCAGTATTTT	CSARQGTVADTQYF
TRBJ2-7	NA	TRBV7-9	NA	TGTGCCAGCAGTCTTGTACCTCGATACGAGCAGTACTTC	CASSLVPRYEQYF
TRBJ2-3	NA	TRBV20-1	NA	TGCAGTGCTAGAGGGCCCTTCACAGATACGCAGTATTTT	CSARGPFTDTQYF
TRBJ1-2	many	TRBV29-1	NA	TGCAGCGGATCCGACAGATATGGCTACACCTTC	CSGSDRYGYTF
TRBJ2-3	NA	TRBV6-2/TRBV6-3	NA	TGTGCCAGCAGAGGGTTTCAGGCAGATACGCAGTATTTT	CASRGFQADTQYF
TRBJ1-5	NA	TRBV28	NA	TGTGCCAGCAGTCTAGGACAGTTTAATCAGCCCCAGCATTTT	CASSLGQFNQPQHF
TRBJ2-3	NA	TRBV9	NA	TGTGCCAGCAGCGTAACTAGCCAACGGGGCACAGATACGCAGTATTTT	CASSVTSQRGTDTQYF
TRBJ2-3	NA	TRBV2	TRBD2	TGTGCCAGCAGTTCCTATAGCGGGCGCACAGATACGCAGTATTTT	CASSSYSGRTDTQYF
TRBJ1-2	NA	TRBV7-6	TRBD1	TGTGCCAGCAGCGACGAGACAGGGGTTGAAGGCTACACCTTC	CASSDETGVEGYTF
TRBJ1-2	few	TRBV20-1	NA	TGCAGTGCGAAGTTCTATGGCTACACCTTC	CSAKFYGYTF
TRBJ1-1	many	TRBV10-2	NA	TGCGCCAGCTCAAAACAGGAGAACACTGAAGCTTTCTTT	CASSKQENTEAFF
TRBJ1-5	NA	TRBV6-2/TRBV6-3	TRBD1	TGTGCCAGCAGGACCCCAGGGGGCTCAGGGCAGCCCCAGCATTTT	CASRTPGGSGQPQHF
TRBJ2-3	NA	TRBV12-3/TRBV12-4	NA	TGTGCCAGCACCGAGCGCGAGGGGGGAGCAGATACGCAGTATTTT	CASTEREGGADTQYF
TRBJ2-7	few	TRBV27	TRBD1	TGTGCCAGCAGTCCCCCGACAGGGGGCGGGTACGAGCAGTACTTC	CASSPPTGGGYEQYF
TRBJ1-2	NA	TRBV28	TRBD1	TGTGCCAGCAGCTGGGGCAGGGGGCGAGGGTATGGCTACACCTTC	CASSWGRGRGYGYTF
TRBJ2-3	NA	TRBV29-1	NA	TGCAGCGCCGGTCCAGATACGCAGTATTTT	CSAGPDTQYF
TRBJ1-3	NA	TRBV7-2	NA	TGTGCCAGCAGCTTAGTCGCGGCAGGCAACTCTGGAAACACCATATATTTT	CASSLVAAGNSGNTIYF
TRBJ2-7	NA	TRBV5-1	NA	TGCGCCAGCAGCTTGGTCGGTTCTGATTGCGAGCAGTACTTC	CASSLVGSDCEQYF
TRBJ2-7	NA	TRBV7-3	NA	TGTGCCAGCAGCCTGCCTAACCGGGGCAGCACCTACGAGCAGTACTTC	CASSLPNRGSTYEQYF
TRBJ1-1	NA	TRBV5-1	NA	TGCGCCAGCGGTATAGGGACCGGTGGAGCTTTCTTT	CASGIGTGGAFF
TRBJ2-3	many	TRBV6-4	NA	TGTGCCAGCAGTGAGGGCCAGGGGGGGACAGATACGCAGTATTTT	CASSEGQGGTDTQYF
TRBJ2-5	NA	TRBV4-1	TRBD2	TGCGCCAGCAGCCAAGGGTTGCTAGCGGGGGATCAGACCCAGTACTTC	CASSQGLLAGDQTQYF
TRBJ2-6	NA	TRBV6-2/TRBV6-3	NA	TGTGCCAGCAGTTACCACCTTGGGGGAGGCTCTGGGGCCAACGTCCTGACTTTC	CASSYHLGGGSGANVLTF
TRBJ2-6	NA	TRBV5-1	TRBD1	TGCGCCAGCAGCCGGGACAGGGGGTATGGGGCCAACGTCCTGACTTTC	CASSRDRGYGANVLTF
TRBJ2-7	NA	TRBV2	NA	TGTGCCAGCAGGCCGGGACACTCAAACTCCTACGAGCAGTACTTC	CASRPGHSNSYEQYF
TRBJ2-3	few	TRBV6-1	NA	TGTGCCAGCAGTGGGGTGGATCGAGGGTTTCTTTCTCATACGCAGTATTTT	CASSGVDRGFLSHTQYF
TRBJ1-2	NA	TRBV9	TRBD1	TGTGCCAGCAGCCCCGGACAGGGGGCGGTTGGCTACACCTTC	CASSPGQGAVGYTF
TRBJ2-7	NA	TRBV4-3	NA	TGCGCCAGCAGCCAAGCCCCCGCGGGCCAGGGCTACGAGCAGTACTTC	CASSQAPAGQGYEQYF
TRBJ2-7	once	TRBV9	NA	TGTGCCAGCAGCGTAGGAGGGGAATCCATCTACGAGCAGTACTTC	CASSVGGESIYEQYF
TRBJ2-5	NA	TRBV20-1	TRBD2	TGCAGTGCTCCGACTAGCGGACAAGAGACCCAGTACTTC	CSAPTSGQETQYF
TRBJ2-1	NA	TRBV24-1	TRBD1	TGTGCCACCAGTGATTGGGACAGCTCCTACAATGAGCAGTTCTTC	CATSDWDSSYNEQFF